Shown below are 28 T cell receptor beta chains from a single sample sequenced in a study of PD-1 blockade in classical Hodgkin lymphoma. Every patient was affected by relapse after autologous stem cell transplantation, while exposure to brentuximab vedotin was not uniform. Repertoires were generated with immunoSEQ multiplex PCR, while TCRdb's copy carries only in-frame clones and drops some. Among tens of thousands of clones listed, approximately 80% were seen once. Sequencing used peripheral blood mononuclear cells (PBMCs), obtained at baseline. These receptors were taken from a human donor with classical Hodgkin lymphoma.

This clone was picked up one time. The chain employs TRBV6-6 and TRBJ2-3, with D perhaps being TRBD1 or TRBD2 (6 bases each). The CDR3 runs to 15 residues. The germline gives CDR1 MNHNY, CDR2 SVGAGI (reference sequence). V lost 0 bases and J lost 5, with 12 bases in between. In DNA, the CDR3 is TGTGCCAGCAGTTACTCGGGGGGCCGGGTAGATACGCAGTATTTT. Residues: CASSYSGGRVDTQYF.

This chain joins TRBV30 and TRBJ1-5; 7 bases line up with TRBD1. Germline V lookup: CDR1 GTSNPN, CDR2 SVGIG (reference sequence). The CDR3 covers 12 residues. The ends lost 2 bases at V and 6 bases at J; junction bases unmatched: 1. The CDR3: CAWSQGGQPQHF. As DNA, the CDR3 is TGTGCCTGGAGTCAGGGGGGTCAGCCCCAGCATTTT. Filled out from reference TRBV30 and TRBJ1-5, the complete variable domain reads SQTIHQWPATLVQPVGSPLSLECTVEGTSNPNLYWYRQAAGRGLQLLFYSVGIGQISSEVPQNLSASRPQDRQFILSSKKLLLSDSGFYLCAWSQGGQPQHFGDGTRLSIL.

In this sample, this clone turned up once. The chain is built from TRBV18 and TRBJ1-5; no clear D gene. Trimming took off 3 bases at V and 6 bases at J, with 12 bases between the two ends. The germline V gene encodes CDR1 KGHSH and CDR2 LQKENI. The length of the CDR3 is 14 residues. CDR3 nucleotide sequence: TGTGCCAGCTCACCTGCGGTGGGGAGTCAGCCCCAGCATTTT. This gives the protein CASSPAVGSQPQHF.

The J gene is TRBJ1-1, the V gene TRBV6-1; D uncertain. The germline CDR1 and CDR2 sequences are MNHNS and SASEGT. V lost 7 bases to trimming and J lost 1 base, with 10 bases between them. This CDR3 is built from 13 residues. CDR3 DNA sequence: TGTGCCAGCACCCCGGACGGGAACACTGAAGCTTTCTTT. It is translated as CASTPDGNTEAFF.

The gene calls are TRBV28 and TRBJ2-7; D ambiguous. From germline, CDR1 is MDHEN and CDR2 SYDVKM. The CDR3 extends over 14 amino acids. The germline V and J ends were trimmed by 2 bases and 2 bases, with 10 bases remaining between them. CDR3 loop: CASSLRATAYEQYF. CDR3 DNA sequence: TGTGCCAGCAGTTTACGGGCGACCGCCTACGAGCAGTACTTC. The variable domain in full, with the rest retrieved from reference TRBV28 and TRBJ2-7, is DVKVTQSSRYLVKRTGEKVFLECVQDMDHENMFWYRQDPGLGLRLIYFSYDVKMKEKGDIPEGYSVSREKKERFSLILESASTNQTSMYLCASSLRATAYEQYFGPGTRLTVT.

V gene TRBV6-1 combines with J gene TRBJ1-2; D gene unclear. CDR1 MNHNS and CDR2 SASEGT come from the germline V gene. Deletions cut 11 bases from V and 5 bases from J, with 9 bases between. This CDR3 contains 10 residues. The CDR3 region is CAAGLYGYTF. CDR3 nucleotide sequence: TGTGCCGCCGGGTTGTATGGCTACACCTTC.

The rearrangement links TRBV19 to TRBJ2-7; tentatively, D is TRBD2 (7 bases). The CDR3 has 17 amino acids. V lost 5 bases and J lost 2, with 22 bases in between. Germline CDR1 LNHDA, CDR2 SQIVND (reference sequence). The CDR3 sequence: CASSLRGGGGAPYEQYF. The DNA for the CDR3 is TGTGCCAGTAGTCTCCGGGGAGGCGGGGGCGCCCCCTACGAGCAGTACTTC.

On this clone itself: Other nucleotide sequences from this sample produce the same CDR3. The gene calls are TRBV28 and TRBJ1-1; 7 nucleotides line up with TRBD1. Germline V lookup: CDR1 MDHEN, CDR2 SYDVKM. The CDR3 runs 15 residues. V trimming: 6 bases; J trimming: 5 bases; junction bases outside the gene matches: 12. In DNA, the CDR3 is TGTGCCAGCAGGGCTGGCTACAGGGGTGATACTGAAGCTTTCTTT. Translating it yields CASRAGYRGDTEAFF.

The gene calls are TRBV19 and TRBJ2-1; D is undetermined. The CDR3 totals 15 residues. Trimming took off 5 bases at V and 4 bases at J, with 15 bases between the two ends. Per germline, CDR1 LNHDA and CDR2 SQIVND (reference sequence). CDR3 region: CASSAPGPGYNEQFF. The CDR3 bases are TGTGCCAGTAGTGCTCCTGGCCCCGGGTACAATGAGCAGTTCTTC.

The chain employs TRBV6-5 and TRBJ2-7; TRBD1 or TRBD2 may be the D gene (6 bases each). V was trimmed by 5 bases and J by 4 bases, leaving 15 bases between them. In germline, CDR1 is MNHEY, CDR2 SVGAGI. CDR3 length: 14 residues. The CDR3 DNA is TGTGCCAGCAGTCTTAGACTAGGGGGGTACGAGCAGTACTTC. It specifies CASSLRLGGYEQYF.

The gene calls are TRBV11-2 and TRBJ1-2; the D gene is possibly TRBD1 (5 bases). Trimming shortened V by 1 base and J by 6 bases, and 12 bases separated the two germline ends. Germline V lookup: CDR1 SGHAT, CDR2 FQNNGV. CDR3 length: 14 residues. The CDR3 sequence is CASSLAARVNGYTF. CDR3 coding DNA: TGTGCCAGCAGCTTAGCGGCCAGGGTGAATGGCTACACCTTC.

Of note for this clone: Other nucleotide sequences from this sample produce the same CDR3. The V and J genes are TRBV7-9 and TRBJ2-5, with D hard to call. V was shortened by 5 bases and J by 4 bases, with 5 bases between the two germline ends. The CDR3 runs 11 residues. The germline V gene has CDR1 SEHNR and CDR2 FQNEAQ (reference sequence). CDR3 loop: CASSLVETQYF. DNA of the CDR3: TGTGCCAGCAGCCTCGTAGAGACCCAGTACTTC.

The CDR3 loop is CASRGQGRTSGRGEQFF. For the CDR3, the DNA is TGTGCCAGCCGAGGGCAGGGCCGGACTAGCGGGAGGGGTGAGCAGTTCTTC. The V gene is TRBV28, the J gene TRBJ2-1; 15 nucleotides match TRBD2. There are 17 residues in the CDR3. Germline V lookup: CDR1 MDHEN, CDR2 SYDVKM. Losses at the gene ends were 8 bases for V and 9 bases for J; bases not matched to a gene: 14.

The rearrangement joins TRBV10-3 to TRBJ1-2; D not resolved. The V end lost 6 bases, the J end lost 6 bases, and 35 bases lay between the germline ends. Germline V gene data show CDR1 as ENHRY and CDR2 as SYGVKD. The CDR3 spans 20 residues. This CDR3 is CAISRPPAPQLKVMRDGYTF. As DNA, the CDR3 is TGTGCCATCAGCAGGCCCCCGGCGCCCCAGTTGAAGGTCATGCGGGATGGCTACACCTTC.

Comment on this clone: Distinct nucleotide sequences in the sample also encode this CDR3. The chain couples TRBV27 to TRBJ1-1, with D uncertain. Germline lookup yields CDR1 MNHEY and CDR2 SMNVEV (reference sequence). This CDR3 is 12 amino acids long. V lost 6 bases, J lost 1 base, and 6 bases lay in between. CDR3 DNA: TGTGCCAGCAGGATCGGGAACACTGAAGCTTTCTTT. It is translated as CASRIGNTEAFF.

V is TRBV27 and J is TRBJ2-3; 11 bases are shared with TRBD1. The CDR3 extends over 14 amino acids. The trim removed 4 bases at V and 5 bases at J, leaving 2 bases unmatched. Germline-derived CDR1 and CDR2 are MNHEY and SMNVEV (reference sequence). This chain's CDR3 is CASSWGQGGDTQYF. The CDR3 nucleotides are TGTGCCAGCAGTTGGGGACAGGGGGGAGATACGCAGTATTTT.

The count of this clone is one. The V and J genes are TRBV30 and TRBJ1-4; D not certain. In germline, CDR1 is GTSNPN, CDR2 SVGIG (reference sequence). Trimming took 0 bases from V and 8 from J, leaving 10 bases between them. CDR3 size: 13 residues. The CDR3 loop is CAWSVQLREKLFF. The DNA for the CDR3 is TGTGCCTGGAGTGTACAACTCAGGGAAAAACTGTTTTTT.

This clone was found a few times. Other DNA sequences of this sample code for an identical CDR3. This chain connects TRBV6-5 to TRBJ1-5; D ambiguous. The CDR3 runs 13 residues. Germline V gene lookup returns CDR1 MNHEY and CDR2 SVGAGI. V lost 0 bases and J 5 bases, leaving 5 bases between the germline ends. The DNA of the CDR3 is TGTGCCAGCAGTTACTCGAAAGATCAGCCCCAGCATTTT. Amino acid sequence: CASSYSKDQPQHF.

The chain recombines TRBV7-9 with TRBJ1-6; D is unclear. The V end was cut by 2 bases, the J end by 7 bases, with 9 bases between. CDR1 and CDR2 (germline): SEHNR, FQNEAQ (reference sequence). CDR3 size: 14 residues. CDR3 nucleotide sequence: TGTGCCAGCAGCTTAACAGCGGGGAATTCACCCCTCCACTTT. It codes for CASSLTAGNSPLHF. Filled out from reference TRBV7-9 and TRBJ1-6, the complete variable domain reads DTGVSQNPRHKITKRGQNVTFRCDPISEHNRLYWYRQTLGQGPEFLTYFQNEAQLEKSRLLSDRFSAERPKGSFSTLEIQRTEQGDSAMYLCASSLTAGNSPLHFGNGTRLTVT.

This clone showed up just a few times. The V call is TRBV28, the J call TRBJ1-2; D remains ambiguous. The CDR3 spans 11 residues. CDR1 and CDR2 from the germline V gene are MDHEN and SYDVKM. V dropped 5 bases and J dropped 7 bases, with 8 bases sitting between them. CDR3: CASSGVFGYTF. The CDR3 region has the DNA TGTGCCAGCAGTGGGGTGTTTGGCTACACCTTC.

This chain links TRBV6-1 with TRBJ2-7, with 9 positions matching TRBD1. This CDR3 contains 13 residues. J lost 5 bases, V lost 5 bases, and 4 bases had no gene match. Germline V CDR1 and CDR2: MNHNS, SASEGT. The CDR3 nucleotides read TGTGCCAGCAGTTATGACAGGGGGAACGAGCAGTACTTC. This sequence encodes CASSYDRGNEQYF.

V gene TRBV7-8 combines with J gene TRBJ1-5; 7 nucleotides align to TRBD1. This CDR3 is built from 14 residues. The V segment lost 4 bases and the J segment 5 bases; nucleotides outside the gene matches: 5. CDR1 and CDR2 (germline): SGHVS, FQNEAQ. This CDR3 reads CASSSQGRYQPQHF. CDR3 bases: TGTGCCAGCAGCTCACAGGGGCGCTATCAGCCCCAGCATTTT.

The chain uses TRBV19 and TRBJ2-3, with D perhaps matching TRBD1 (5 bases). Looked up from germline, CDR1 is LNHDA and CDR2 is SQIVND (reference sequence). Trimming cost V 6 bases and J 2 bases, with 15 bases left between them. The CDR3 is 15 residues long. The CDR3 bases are TGTGCCAGTAGAATCCAGGGTGTCCCCACAGATACGCAGTATTTT. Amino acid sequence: CASRIQGVPTDTQYF.

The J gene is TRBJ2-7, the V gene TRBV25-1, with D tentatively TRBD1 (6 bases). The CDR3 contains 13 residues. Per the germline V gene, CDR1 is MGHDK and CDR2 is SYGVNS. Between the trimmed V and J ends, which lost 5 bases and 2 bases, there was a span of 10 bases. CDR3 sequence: CASSKGGTYEQYF. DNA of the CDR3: TGTGCCAGCAGTAAAGGGGGAACCTACGAGCAGTACTTC.

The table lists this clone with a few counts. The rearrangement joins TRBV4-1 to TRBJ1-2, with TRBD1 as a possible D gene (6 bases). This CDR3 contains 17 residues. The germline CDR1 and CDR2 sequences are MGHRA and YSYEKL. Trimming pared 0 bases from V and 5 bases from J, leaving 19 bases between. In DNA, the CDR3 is TGCGCCAGCAGCCAAGAGGAGGGTTTCAGGGGAAGGTATGGCTACACCTTC. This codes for CASSQEEGFRGRYGYTF.

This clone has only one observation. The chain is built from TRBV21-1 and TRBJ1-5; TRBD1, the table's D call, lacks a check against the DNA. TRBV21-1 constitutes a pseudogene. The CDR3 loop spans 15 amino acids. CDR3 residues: CASSKDGDSYQPQHF. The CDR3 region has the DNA TGTGCCAGCAGCAAAGATGGGGACAGTTATCAGCCCCAGCATTTT.

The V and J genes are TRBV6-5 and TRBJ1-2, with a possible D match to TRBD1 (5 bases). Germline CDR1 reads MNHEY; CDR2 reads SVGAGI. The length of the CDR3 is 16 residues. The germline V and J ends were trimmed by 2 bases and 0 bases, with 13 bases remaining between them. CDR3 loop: CASSYTTGKANYGYTF. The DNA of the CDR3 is TGTGCCAGCAGTTACACAACAGGAAAAGCTAACTATGGCTACACCTTC.

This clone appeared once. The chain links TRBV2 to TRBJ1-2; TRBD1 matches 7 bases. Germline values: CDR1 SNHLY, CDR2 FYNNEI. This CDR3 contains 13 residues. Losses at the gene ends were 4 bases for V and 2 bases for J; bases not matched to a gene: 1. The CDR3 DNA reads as TGTGCCAGCAGTGTGGACAGGAACTATGGCTACACCTTC. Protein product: CASSVDRNYGYTF. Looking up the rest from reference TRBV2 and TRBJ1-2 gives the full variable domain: EPEVTQTPSHQVTQMGQEVILRCVPISNHLYFYWYRQILGQKVEFLVSFYNNEISEKSEIFDDQFSVERPDGSNFTLKIRSTKLEDSAMYFCASSVDRNYGYTFGSGTRLTVV.